These 19 T cell receptor beta chains were sequenced from one sample in a study of OX40 agonist ivuxolimab in advanced cancers. Library generation was performed with the immunoSEQ multiplex PCR assay. TCRdb re-hosts the immuneACCESS table, in-frame sequences only. Its copies lack some clones; in the studies checked, an unresolved V gene accounts for under half of them, and the cause for the rest is not known. This sample comprises about 93,000 clones, 85% to 95% of them detected only once. Over 2.5% of the sample is held by the ten biggest clonotypes. The sample consisted of CD4+ or CD8+ T cells sorted from blood, taken in a trial of the OX40 agonist ivuxolimab. The receptors shown here come from an adult with an advanced solid tumor such as melanoma, head and neck, liver or kidney cancer.

V gene TRBV29-1 combines with J gene TRBJ2-2, with 9 bases aligning to TRBD1. V was pared by 3 bases and J by 3 bases, with 2 bases of the junction left unmatched. This CDR3 is built from 14 residues. Germline V CDR1 and CDR2: SQVTM, ANQGSEA. The CDR3 here is CSVDRTGDTGELFF. The CDR3 DNA sequence: TGCAGCGTTGATCGGACAGGGGACACCGGGGAGCTGTTTTTT.

The chain is built from TRBV4-1 and TRBJ2-5; D may correspond to TRBD1 or TRBD2 (5 bases each). V was cut by 1 base and J by 5 bases, with 17 bases left in between. The length of the CDR3 is 16 residues. From germline, CDR1 is MGHRA and CDR2 YSYEKL. CDR3 region: CASSQVGPPGLETQYF. The DNA for the CDR3 is TGCGCCAGCAGCCAAGTTGGCCCTCCGGGGCTGGAGACCCAGTACTTC.

This clone appeared a single time. The chain links TRBV14 to TRBJ1-1; D is uncertain. Germline V gene lookup returns CDR1 SGHDN and CDR2 FVKESK. This CDR3 has 14 residues. Trimming removed 1 base at V and 3 bases at J, with 9 bases between. CDR3 DNA: TGTGCCAGCAGCCAAGCCGGGAGCTACACTGAAGCTTTCTTT. Translating it yields CASSQAGSYTEAFF.

The chain couples TRBV27 to TRBJ2-7; D is ambiguous. The CDR3 covers 14 residues. The germline V gene has CDR1 MNHEY and CDR2 SMNVEV (reference sequence). V was shortened by 3 bases and J by 4 bases, with 13 bases between the two germline ends. As DNA, the CDR3 is TGTGCCAGCAGTTTCGGGCCGCGAGGTTACGAGCAGTACTTC. This translates into CASSFGPRGYEQYF.

This sequence joins TRBV5-4 and TRBJ1-2; 9 nucleotides align to TRBD1. Germline CDR1 and CDR2: SGHNT and YYREEE (reference sequence). The CDR3 has 15 residues. Trimming at V came to 4 bases and at J to 3 bases, leaving 7 bases not matched to a gene. This CDR3 reads CASSGDTGGDYGYTF. The CDR3, as DNA: TGTGCCAGCAGCGGGGATACAGGGGGCGACTATGGCTACACCTTC.

CDR3 in DNA: TGTGCCTGGAGGGGACAGGGTGCCTACGAGCAGTACTTC. This translates into CAWRGQGAYEQYF. J is TRBJ2-7 and V is TRBV30; 9 bases are a match to TRBD1. The J segment lost 2 bases and the V segment lost 3 bases, leaving 2 bases of the junction unmatched. CDR3 length: 13 residues. Germline V gene sequence: CDR1 GTSNPN, CDR2 SVGIG (reference sequence).

This chain joins TRBV15 and TRBJ2-1; no firm D call. The germline V gene encodes CDR1 LNHNV and CDR2 YYDKDF (reference sequence). V was cut by 3 bases and J by 8 bases, with 11 bases left in between. The CDR3 is made up of 13 amino acids. CDR3 DNA: TGTGCCACCAGCAGTGCCTTAGTGGATGAGCAGTTCTTC. This codes for CATSSALVDEQFF.

The chain is built from TRBV2 and TRBJ2-5, with D hard to call. Germline V gene sequence: CDR1 SNHLY, CDR2 FYNNEI. V was cut by 7 bases and J by 1 base, with 13 bases left in between. The CDR3 is 14 residues long. Here the CDR3 reads CASKEDPAQETQYF. In DNA, the CDR3 is TGTGCCAGCAAAGAGGATCCGGCCCAAGAGACCCAGTACTTC.

The CDR3 protein is CASSPPVYKPGRDNEKLFF. DNA for the CDR3: TGTGCCAGCAGTCCTCCTGTTTATAAGCCGGGACGGGATAATGAAAAACTGTTTTTT. The chain carries TRBV28 and TRBJ1-4; TRBD1 might be the D (5 bases). The CDR3 is 19 amino acids. Per germline, CDR1 MDHEN and CDR2 SYDVKM. Trimming left V 5 bases short and J 4 bases short, with 26 bases between.

This clone was observed a single time. J is TRBJ2-3 and V is TRBV9; 8 positions agree with TRBD2. Germline values: CDR1 SGDLS, CDR2 YYNGEE. CDR3 length: 16 amino acids. V lost 2 bases and J lost 4; bases outside the gene matches: 9. This chain's CDR3 is CASSVPKGGGPDTQYF. For the CDR3, the DNA is TGTGCCAGCAGCGTTCCTAAGGGCGGGGGGCCAGATACGCAGTATTTT.

The V call is TRBV6-5, the J call TRBJ2-2; D may be TRBD1 (6 bases). Germline V gene lookup returns CDR1 MNHEY and CDR2 SVGAGI. The V gene lost 6 bases and the J gene lost 4 bases, with 9 bases spanning the gap. The CDR3 is 13 residues long. CDR3 sequence: CASSLGGTGELFF. The CDR3 bases are TGTGCCAGCAGCCTAGGGGGCACCGGGGAGCTGTTTTTT.

The rearrangement joins TRBV1 to TRBJ1-5. TRBV1 is termed a pseudogene. The CDR3 runs 17 residues. The CDR3 region is CTSSQDQRLYGNQPQHF. The CDR3 nucleotides read TGCACCAGCAGCCAAGATCAGAGACTTTATGGCAATCAGCCCCAGCATTTT.

The rearrangement links TRBV15 to TRBJ2-5; perhaps TRBD2 as D (6 bases). Germline V gene data show CDR1 as LNHNV and CDR2 as YYDKDF (reference sequence). V lost 6 bases, J lost 5 bases, and 28 bases lay in between. This CDR3 contains 18 residues. CDR3 sequence reads: CATRGGGRRDPGGETQYF. CDR3 sequence (DNA): TGTGCCACCAGAGGTGGAGGGCGCCGGGACCCTGGGGGGGAGACCCAGTACTTC.

This chain connects TRBV27 to TRBJ2-7; D is possibly TRBD2 (6 bases). CDR1 is MNHEY and CDR2 is SMNVEV in the germline V gene (reference sequence). CDR3 size: 15 residues. Between the trimmed V and J ends, which lost 5 bases and 7 bases, there was a span of 21 bases. CDR3 protein: CASSPLAGPLREQYF. The CDR3 DNA reads TGTGCCAGCAGTCCCCTTGCGGGACCCTTAAGGGAGCAGTACTTC.

The rearrangement uses TRBV27 and TRBJ1-1; TRBD1 matches 7 bases. This CDR3 comprises 14 residues. Germline CDR1 is MNHEY and CDR2 is SMNVEV (reference sequence). V trimming: 4 bases; J trimming: 1 base; junction bases outside the gene matches: 3. The CDR3 region is CASSYRQGNTEAFF. CDR3 bases: TGTGCCAGCAGTTACCGACAGGGGAACACTGAAGCTTTCTTT.

The rearrangement links TRBV27 to TRBJ1-3; D ambiguous. CDR1 is MNHEY and CDR2 is SMNVEV in the germline V gene (reference sequence). With 2 bases removed from V and 0 bases from J, the gap between germline ends came to 11 bases. CDR3 length: 16 amino acids. In DNA form, the CDR3 reads TGTGCCAGCAGTTTACAGGAACCGAACTCTGGAAACACCATATATTTT. Translation gives CASSLQEPNSGNTIYF.

The CDR3 sequence is CASSPWTEQETQYF. The CDR3 coding sequence is TGTGCCAGCAGCCCGTGGACGGAGCAAGAGACCCAGTACTTC. The V and J genes are TRBV14 and TRBJ2-5; D remains unclear. V lost 4 bases, J lost 2 bases, and 11 bases lay in between. The CDR3 length is 14 residues. From germline, CDR1 is SGHDN and CDR2 FVKESK. Drawing the rest from reference TRBV14 and TRBJ2-5, the complete variable domain is EAGVTQFPSHSVIEKGQTVTLRCDPISGHDNLYWYRRVMGKEIKFLLHFVKESKQDESGMPNNRFLAERTGGTYSTLKVQPAELEDSGVYFCASSPWTEQETQYFGPGTRLLVL.

This chain connects TRBV29-1 to TRBJ2-2; TRBD2 matches at 14 bases. Unmatched junction bases numbered 4, after V lost 5 bases and J lost 5 bases. The germline V gene encodes CDR1 SQVTM and CDR2 ANQGSEA. The CDR3 has 15 residues. This CDR3 reads CSVPGLAGGTGELFF. CDR3 coding DNA: TGCAGCGTTCCCGGACTAGCGGGGGGTACCGGGGAGCTGTTTTTT.

V gene TRBV5-1 combines with J gene TRBJ1-1, with a tentative D call TRBD1 (6 bases). CDR3 length: 12 residues. V lost 7 bases, J lost 3 bases, and 10 bases lay in between. Germline lookup yields CDR1 SGHRS and CDR2 YFSETQ. The CDR3 coding sequence is TGCGCCAGCGGGCAGGGGCACACTGAAGCTTTCTTT. Translating it yields CASGQGHTEAFF.